A single sample is the source of the 8 T cell receptor beta chains below, sequenced in a study of cytotoxic CD8 clonotypes in ibrutinib-treated CLL. TCRdb keeps only in-frame clones here, not all; method: immunoSEQ multiplex PCR. The sample consists of about 39,000 clones, about 70% of them appearing once. The sequences come from PBMCs, collected at disease progression, from a patient treated with ibrutinib. The receptors here all came from a human donor with chronic lymphocytic leukemia.

The chain joins TRBV7-8 to TRBJ2-4, with no clear D. The CDR3 sequence is 11 residues long. Germline V gene lookup returns CDR1 SGHVS and CDR2 FQNEAQ. Trimming pared 2 bases from V and 8 bases from J, leaving 4 bases between. The CDR3 loop is CASSLQDIQYF. Here the CDR3 DNA reads TGTGCCAGCAGCTTACAGGACATTCAGTACTTC.

This clone appeared a few times. V and J are TRBV7-2 and TRBJ2-2, with D perhaps matching TRBD1 (6 bases). Trimming took off 5 bases at V and 6 bases at J, with 16 bases between the two ends. The CDR3 covers 15 residues. The V gene's germline CDR1 is SGHTA and CDR2 FQGNSA. CDR3 sequence reads: CASSPAGAQAGELFF. The CDR3 coding sequence is TGTGCCAGCAGCCCAGCAGGGGCGCAGGCCGGGGAGCTGTTTTTT.

The V gene is TRBV27, the J gene TRBJ2-1; 10 bases are shared with TRBD2. Germline V gene lookup returns CDR1 MNHEY and CDR2 SMNVEV (reference sequence). This CDR3 region has 14 residues. V shed 3 bases, J shed 7 bases, and the junction held 3 bases outside the gene matches. This chain's CDR3 is CASSLASGRNEQFF. The CDR3 region has the DNA TGTGCCAGCAGTTTGGCTAGCGGGAGAAATGAGCAGTTCTTC.

This chain joins TRBV11-3 and TRBJ2-5; D may be TRBD2 (5 bases). The CDR3 consists of 16 residues. CDR1 and CDR2 from the germline V gene are SGHNT and YENEEA. The V end lost 2 bases, the J end lost 2 bases, and 15 bases lay between the germline ends. CDR3 loop: CASSLSSGDRQETQYF. CDR3 coding DNA: TGTGCCAGCAGCTTAAGTTCCGGGGATAGGCAAGAGACCCAGTACTTC.

The rearrangement joins TRBV13 to TRBJ2-1; D unresolved. Germline V gives CDR1 PRHDT, CDR2 FYEKMQ (reference sequence). Trimming stripped 5 bases from V and 10 bases from J, with 15 bases between. The CDR3 spans 13 residues. CDR3 in DNA: TGTGCCAGCAGCCCCCGGTCCGGGCGCGAGCAGTTCTTC. Translating gives CASSPRSGREQFF.

The chain is built from TRBV2 and TRBJ1-2, with D possibly being TRBD1 (5 bases). The V and J ends lost 5 bases and 0 bases respectively, with 10 bases between them. This CDR3 has 14 residues. The germline gives CDR1 SNHLY, CDR2 FYNNEI. The chain's CDR3 is CASSLQVSNYGYTF. The CDR3 nucleotides read TGTGCCAGCAGTCTACAGGTTTCTAACTATGGCTACACCTTC.

The rearrangement uses TRBV29-1 and TRBJ1-1; possible D gene TRBD1, 5 bases. V was cut by 7 bases and J by 4 bases, with 22 bases left in between. Germline CDR1 reads SQVTM; CDR2 reads ANQGSEA. This CDR3 contains 15 residues. The CDR3 DNA reads TGCAGCGCAGACACAACAGGAGGCTCGGGCACTGAAGCTTTCTTT. Translated: CSADTTGGSGTEAFF.

The J gene is TRBJ1-1, the V gene TRBV2; no firm D call. Between the trimmed V and J ends, which lost 5 bases and 0 bases, there was a span of 10 bases. Germline assignment: CDR1 SNHLY and CDR2 FYNNEI. The length of the CDR3 is 14 residues. The CDR3 sequence: CASSTFVMNTEAFF. The CDR3 nucleotides read TGTGCCAGCAGTACGTTTGTAATGAACACTGAAGCTTTCTTT.